These 27 T cell receptor beta chains originate from one sample sequenced in a study of blood T cell repertoires in COVID-19. Profiling relied on immunoSEQ multiplex PCR, and the TCRdb table lists in-frame clones only, not all of them. The profile shows about 200,000 clones, approximately 80% of them singletons. The specimen sequenced was peripheral blood. Receptors originate from a man aged 50 to 60 with active or convalescent COVID-19.

The chain is built from TRBV11-2 and TRBJ1-6; tentative D call: TRBD1 (6 bases). CDR3 length: 15 residues. Germline CDR1 is SGHAT and CDR2 is FQNNGV. With 5 bases removed from V and 11 bases from J, the gap between germline ends came to 19 bases. The CDR3 DNA reads TGTGCCAGCAGCCAACAGGGCACCTCAGGCGCACCCCTCCACTTT. As protein: CASSQQGTSGAPLHF.

This clone was observed a handful of times. The chain joins TRBV28 to TRBJ1-2, with TRBD1 identical over 8 bases. Trimming cost V 6 bases and J 8 bases; bases outside gene matches: 11. The CDR3 is 14 amino acids. Germline CDR1 and CDR2: MDHEN and SYDVKM. The CDR3 DNA is TGTGCCAGCAGCTCTGACAGGGGAAGTGGCGGCTACACCTTC. It yields the protein CASSSDRGSGGYTF.

This rearrangement joins TRBV2 to TRBJ2-2; 13 bases map to TRBD2. Trimming cost V 6 bases and J 5 bases; bases outside gene matches: 3. The CDR3 is made up of 15 amino acids. Germline-derived CDR1 and CDR2 are SNHLY and FYNNEI. CDR3 in DNA: TGTGCCAGCAGAACTAGCGGGAGGGAAACCGGGGAGCTGTTTTTT. It yields the protein CASRTSGRETGELFF.

This clone was counted a single time. This chain connects TRBV18 to TRBJ1-6; 9 bases map to TRBD1. The CDR3 covers 16 residues. J lost 10 bases, V lost 3 bases, and 10 bases had no gene match. Germline V gives CDR1 KGHSH, CDR2 LQKENI. This CDR3 is CASSPALGTGKSPLHF. CDR3 sequence (DNA): TGTGCCAGCTCACCGGCCCTGGGGACAGGGAAATCACCCCTCCACTTT.

The J gene is TRBJ2-1, the V gene TRBV4-2, with 13 bases aligning to TRBD2. The ends lost 2 bases at V and 8 bases at J; junction bases unmatched: 3. CDR3 length: 15 residues. Looked up from germline, CDR1 is LGHNA and CDR2 is YNFKEQ. CDR3 sequence (DNA): TGTGCCAGCAGCCAAAGTACTAGCGGGGGGGATGAGCAGTTCTTC. Translation: CASSQSTSGGDEQFF.

The V and J genes are TRBV7-8 and TRBJ1-2; perhaps TRBD1 as D (6 bases). The CDR3 has 13 residues. CDR1 is SGHVS, CDR2 FQNEAQ, per germline. With 0 bases removed from V and 5 bases from J, the gap between germline ends came to 7 bases. CDR3 region: CASSLAQGYGYTF. CDR3 DNA sequence: TGTGCCAGCAGCTTAGCGCAGGGGTATGGCTACACCTTC.

The V and J genes are TRBV27 and TRBJ2-7, with 7 positions matching TRBD2. From germline, CDR1 is MNHEY and CDR2 SMNVEV (reference sequence). The CDR3 runs 15 residues. Trimming took 0 bases from V and 0 from J; bases not matched to a gene: 2. CDR3 region: CASSLSGGGSYEQYF. The DNA for the CDR3 is TGTGCCAGCAGTTTATCTGGCGGGGGCTCCTACGAGCAGTACTTC.

The J gene is TRBJ1-2, the V gene TRBV19; D might be TRBD1 (5 bases). The germline V and J ends were trimmed by 3 bases and 0 bases, with 11 bases remaining between them. The CDR3 runs 15 residues. Germline V CDR1 and CDR2: LNHDA, SQIVND (reference sequence). The CDR3 region has the DNA TGTGCCAGTAGTATGGGGCAGCTAACTAACTATGGCTACACCTTC. This gives the protein CASSMGQLTNYGYTF.

V is TRBV7-9 and J is TRBJ2-3; possibly TRBD2 for D (5 bases). Looked up from germline, CDR1 is SEHNR and CDR2 is FQNEAQ (reference sequence). V gave up 2 bases and J gave up 0 bases, with 9 bases separating them. The CDR3 runs to 15 residues. The CDR3 DNA is TGTGCCAGCAGCTTAATGGGCGGGAGCACAGATACGCAGTATTTT. The encoded protein is CASSLMGGSTDTQYF.

The V call is TRBV6-1, the J call TRBJ1-2, with a possible D match to TRBD1 (6 bases). The V end lost 1 base, the J end lost 5 bases, and 17 bases lay between the germline ends. From germline, CDR1 is MNHNS and CDR2 SASEGT. This CDR3 has 16 residues. The CDR3 DNA follows: TGTGCCAGCAGTGAAGAGGGTATGAGGACAGCTTATGGCTACACCTTC. Protein product: CASSEEGMRTAYGYTF.

The CDR3 spells CASSSTGVRGNTIYF. Here the CDR3 DNA reads TGCGCCAGCAGCTCTACAGGGGTTCGCGGAAACACCATATATTTT. The chain has TRBV5-1 and TRBJ1-3, with 7 bases fitting TRBD1. With V trimmed by 3 bases and J by 4 bases, 7 bases remained unmatched. Germline CDR1 is SGHRS and CDR2 is YFSETQ. CDR3 size: 15 residues.

The CDR3 region is CATSREGGSGNTIYF. Written as DNA, the CDR3 is TGTGCCACCAGCAGAGAGGGGGGCTCTGGAAACACCATATATTTT. The chain joins TRBV15 to TRBJ1-3, with a weak D call TRBD1 (5 bases). Germline V lookup: CDR1 LNHNV, CDR2 YYDKDF (reference sequence). The CDR3 loop spans 15 amino acids. With 0 bases removed from V and 0 bases from J, the gap between germline ends came to 6 bases. Looking up the rest from reference TRBV15 and TRBJ1-3 gives the full variable domain: DAMVIQNPRYQVTQFGKPVTLSCSQTLNHNVMYWYQQKSSQAPKLLFHYYDKDFNNEADTPDNFQSRRPNTSFCFLDIRSPGLGDTAMYLCATSREGGSGNTIYFGEGSWLTVV.

The chain links TRBV28 to TRBJ2-3; tentative D call: TRBD1 (5 bases). From germline, CDR1 is MDHEN and CDR2 SYDVKM. V was cut by 7 bases and J by 4 bases, with 12 bases left in between. The CDR3 has 13 amino acids. CDR3 residues: CASKGRGADTQYF. CDR3 coding DNA: TGTGCCAGCAAGGGAAGGGGCGCAGATACGCAGTATTTT.

This chain uses TRBV25-1 with TRBJ1-3; D is unclear. V lost 3 bases, J lost 0 bases, and 9 bases lay in between. The CDR3 sequence is 15 residues long. CDR1 MGHDK and CDR2 SYGVNS come from the germline V gene. CDR3 DNA: TGTGCCAGCAGTGACGCAGGCTCCTCTGGAAACACCATATATTTT. Its protein is CASSDAGSSGNTIYF.

This clone was counted once. The J gene is TRBJ2-2, the V gene TRBV28; TRBD1 is a possible D gene (6 bases). The V end was cut by 5 bases, the J end by 3 bases, with 13 bases between. The CDR3 runs 15 residues. Germline CDR1 MDHEN, CDR2 SYDVKM. CDR3 bases: TGTGCCAGCAGTCTTACAGGGCTATACACCGGGGAGCTGTTTTTT. Translating gives CASSLTGLYTGELFF.

This chain connects TRBV5-1 to TRBJ1-6, with D possibly being TRBD1 (6 bases). V shed 4 bases and J shed 3 bases, with 11 bases lying between them. The CDR3 sequence is 15 residues long. Germline loops: CDR1 SGHRS, CDR2 YFSETQ. For the CDR3, the DNA is TGCGCCAGCAGCGCCACGACAGGCTATAATTCACCCCTCCACTTT. This sequence encodes CASSATTGYNSPLHF. The variable domain in full, completed from reference TRBV5-1 and TRBJ1-6, reads KAGVTQTPRYLIKTRGQQVTLSCSPISGHRSVSWYQQTPGQGLQFLFEYFSETQRNKGNFPGRFSGRQFSNSRSEMNVSTLELGDSALYLCASSATTGYNSPLHFGNGTRLTVT.

This clone showed up just a few times. The chain couples TRBV28 to TRBJ1-3; tentatively, D is TRBD1 (6 bases). Trimming pared 5 bases from V and 3 bases from J, leaving 14 bases between. The CDR3 is 15 amino acids. CDR1 is MDHEN and CDR2 is SYDVKM in the germline V gene. This CDR3 is CASSSQGISGNTIYF. DNA for the CDR3: TGTGCCAGCAGTAGCCAGGGGATAAGTGGAAACACCATATATTTT.

This clone occurred many times. The CDR3 DNA reads as TGTGCCAGCAGTGGGCCGGGACTAGCGGGAGACACCGGGGAGCTGTTTTTT. It yields the protein CASSGPGLAGDTGELFF. V is TRBV6-1 and J is TRBJ2-2; 14 bases line up with TRBD2. In germline, CDR1 is MNHNS, CDR2 SASEGT. The CDR3 totals 17 residues. V lost 4 bases and J lost 3; bases outside the gene matches: 4.

This clone was found once. CDR3 bases: TGTGCCAGGACGGACAGGGGTTATGGCTATGGCTACACCTTC. Protein: CARTDRGYGYGYTF. This chain joins TRBV19 and TRBJ1-2; 9 bases match TRBD1. The CDR3 spans 14 residues. The V gene end was trimmed by 9 bases and the J gene end by 4 bases; junction bases not matched to a gene: 9. CDR1 is LNHDA and CDR2 is SQIVND in the germline V gene (reference sequence).

Concerning this clone itself: Different DNA sequences within this sample yield the same CDR3. The rearrangement links TRBV11-3 to TRBJ2-2, with D perhaps TRBD2 (5 bases). Germline CDR1 is SGHNT and CDR2 is YENEEA. CDR3 length equals 15 residues. Trimming removed 1 base from V and 1 base from J, with 7 bases in between. CDR3 in amino acids: CASSLGGRNTGELFF. CDR3 sequence (DNA): TGTGCCAGCAGCTTAGGAGGGAGGAACACCGGGGAGCTGTTTTTT.

The J gene is TRBJ2-4, the V gene TRBV3-1 (or the pseudogene TRBV3-2), with a possible D match to TRBD2 (6 bases). Germline CDR1 reads LGHDT; CDR2 reads YNNKEL (reference sequence). The CDR3 totals 14 residues. V lost 4 bases, J lost 8 bases, and 15 bases lay in between. The CDR3 protein is CASSLTSGGDIQYF. CDR3 bases: TGTGCCAGCAGCCTAACGTCCGGCGGGGACATTCAGTACTTC.

The CDR3 DNA reads TGTGCCAGCAGTTTTTCCAGGGATCAGCCCCAGCATTTT. Its protein is CASSFSRDQPQHF. The chain carries TRBV27 and TRBJ1-5, with a weak D call TRBD1 (5 bases). Germline V CDR1 and CDR2: MNHEY, SMNVEV (reference sequence). This CDR3 has 13 amino acids. The germline V and J ends were trimmed by 3 bases and 5 bases, with 8 bases remaining between them.

V and J are TRBV4-3 and TRBJ1-4, with 8 nucleotides matching TRBD1. The junction had 4 bases not matched to a gene; V was cut back by 3 bases and J by 4 bases. This CDR3 comprises 15 residues. Germline V CDR1 and CDR2: LGHNA, YSLEER. The CDR3: CASSQPGQVNEKLFF. CDR3 nucleotide sequence: TGCGCCAGCAGCCAGCCGGGACAGGTTAATGAAAAACTGTTTTTT.

This chain connects TRBV2 to TRBJ2-1, with TRBD2 identical over 9 bases. Germline-derived CDR1 and CDR2 are SNHLY and FYNNEI. There are 20 residues in the CDR3. The trim removed 5 bases at V and 1 base at J, leaving 18 bases unmatched. Here the CDR3 reads CASSTRNREMREGSYNEQFF. Written as DNA, the CDR3 is TGTGCCAGCAGTACCAGAAACAGGGAAATGCGGGAGGGATCCTACAATGAGCAGTTCTTC.

The chain joins TRBV3-1 (or the pseudogene TRBV3-2) to TRBJ1-3; D is uncertain. This CDR3 has 14 amino acids. The ends were cut back, 5 bases at V and 0 bases at J, with 8 bases in the middle. Germline V gene lookup returns CDR1 LGHDT and CDR2 YNNKEL (reference sequence). CDR3 protein: CASSTQSSGNTIYF. The CDR3 region has the DNA TGTGCCAGCAGCACACAGAGCTCTGGAAACACCATATATTTT.

This rearrangement joins TRBV15 to TRBJ1-4; 7 positions match TRBD1. The CDR3 is 14 residues long. CDR1 is LNHNV and CDR2 is YYDKDF in the germline V gene (reference sequence). The J segment lost 5 bases and the V segment lost 5 bases, leaving 5 bases of the junction unmatched. For the CDR3, the DNA is TGTGCCACCAGCGGGGGACAGAGGAATGAAAAACTGTTTTTT. Translated, it gives CATSGGQRNEKLFF.

V gene TRBV25-1 combines with J gene TRBJ2-2, with TRBD2 matching 9 bases. Trimming at V came to 1 base and at J to 7 bases, leaving 4 bases not matched to a gene. CDR3 length equals 15 residues. Germline-derived CDR1 and CDR2 are MGHDK and SYGVNS. This CDR3 is CASSEFGLANGELFF. CDR3 nucleotides: TGTGCCAGCAGTGAATTCGGACTAGCGAACGGGGAGCTGTTTTTT. Full variable domain (missing parts from reference TRBV25-1 and TRBJ2-2): EADIYQTPRYLVIGTGKKITLECSQTMGHDKMYWYQQDPGMELHLIHYSYGVNSTEKGDLSSESTVSRIRTEHFPLTLESARPSHTSQYLCASSEFGLANGELFFGEGSRLTVL.